This T cell receptor beta chain originates from a study of cytomegalovirus exposure and HLA in healthy donors. Profiling relied on immunoSEQ multiplex PCR, and the TCRdb table lists in-frame clones only, not all of them. The table has roughly 270,000 clones, roughly 88% seen once. This CDR3 has 14 residues. Germline V gene sequence: CDR1 WNHNN, CDR2 SYGVQD (reference sequence). Losses at the gene ends were 5 bases for V and 2 bases for J; bases not matched to a gene: 0. The source material was PBMCs. The TCR comes from a woman under 30 in good health and CMV-seronegative. The V call is TRBV10-1, the J call TRBJ2-7, with 13 positions matching TRBD2. The CDR3 region has the DNA TGCGCCAGCAGTACTAGCGGGAGGGCCTACGAGCAGTACTTC. It encodes CASSTSGRAYEQYF.